These 5 T cell receptor beta chains originate from one sample sequenced in a study of T-cell memory formation after mild COVID-19. Each CDR3 protein gets one entry after TCRdb re-called the 5' RACE reads with MiXCR. The sample contains about 340,000 distinct CDR3 sequences, about 15% of which appear only once. Sequenced sample: PBMCs or a T cell subset sorted from them (not recorded which). These receptor sequences come from a young man who had mild COVID-19 (a few samples of this study predate the infection). Cell type and time point are not known.

The CDR3 reads CASSLDGANTGELFF. DNA of the CDR3: TGTGCCAGCAGTTTGGACGGGGCCAACACCGGGGAGCTGTTTTTT. The chain recombines TRBV27 with TRBJ2-2; the D gene could be TRBD1 or TRBD2 (5 bases each). Germline CDR1 is MNHEY and CDR2 is SMNVEV (reference sequence). The CDR3 extends over 15 amino acids. Trimming cost V 3 bases and J 2 bases, with 10 bases left between them.

The rearrangement links TRBV5-5 to TRBJ2-4; D unclear. CDR3 length: 13 amino acids. Trimming took 3 bases from V and 8 from J, leaving 12 bases between them. Germline assignment: CDR1 SGHKS and CDR2 YYEKEE (reference sequence). CDR3 loop: CASSSGDMDIQYF. DNA of the CDR3: TGTGCCAGCAGCTCCGGTGATATGGACATTCAGTACTTC.

This clonotype was counted ten times or more. V gene TRBV4-3 combines with J gene TRBJ2-1; 7 bases fit TRBD2. Germline CDR1 reads LGHNA; CDR2 reads YSLEER. This CDR3 has 16 amino acids. The junction had 8 bases not matched to a gene; V was cut back by 3 bases and J by 3 bases. The CDR3 sequence: CASSHPGLSNYNEQFF. CDR3 DNA sequence: TGCGCCAGCAGCCACCCGGGACTATCCAACTACAATGAGCAGTTCTTC.

The rearrangement joins TRBV7-3 to TRBJ2-3, with TRBD2 matching 15 bases. With 5 bases clipped from V and 9 bases from J, the junction kept 9 bases outside the gene matches. The CDR3 has 16 residues. Germline V gives CDR1 SGHTA, CDR2 FQGTGA. The CDR3 reads CASSMGLAGGHSTQYF. The DNA for the CDR3 is TGTGCCAGCAGCATGGGACTAGCGGGGGGTCATTCAACGCAGTATTTT. The variable domain in full, completed from reference TRBV7-3 and TRBJ2-3, reads GAGVSQTPSNKVTEKGKYVELRCDPISGHTALYWYRQSLGQGPEFLIYFQGTGAADDSGLPNDRFFAVRPEGSVSTLKIQRTERGDSAVYLCASSMGLAGGHSTQYFGPGTRLTVL.

The chain links TRBV6-2 or TRBV6-3 to TRBJ2-7, with TRBD1 matching 8 bases. Germline lookup yields CDR1 MNHEY and CDR2 SVGEGT. This CDR3 is 13 amino acids long. The junction had 6 bases not matched to a gene; V was cut back by 6 bases and J by 5 bases. CDR3 DNA: TGTGCCAGCAGACGGACAGGGTTCCACGAGCAGTACGTC. Encoded protein: CASRRTGFHEQYV.